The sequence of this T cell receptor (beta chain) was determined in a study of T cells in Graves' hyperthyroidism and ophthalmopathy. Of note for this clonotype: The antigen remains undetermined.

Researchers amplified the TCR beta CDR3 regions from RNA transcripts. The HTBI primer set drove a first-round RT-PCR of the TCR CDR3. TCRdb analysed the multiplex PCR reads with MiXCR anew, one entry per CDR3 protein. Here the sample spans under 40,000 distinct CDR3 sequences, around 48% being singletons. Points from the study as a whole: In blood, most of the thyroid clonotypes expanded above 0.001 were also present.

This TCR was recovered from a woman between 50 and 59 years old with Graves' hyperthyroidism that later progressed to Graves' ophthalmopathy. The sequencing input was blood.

In nucleotides, the CDR3 is TGTGCCAGCAGTGAGGGGCACGGGCCTTCGCATTTT. Amino acids: CASSEGHGPSHF. The chain links TRBV2 to TRBJ1-5, with D perhaps TRBD1 (5 bases). The CDR3 runs to 12 residues. Germline CDR1 is SNHLY and CDR2 is FYNNEI. The V gene lost 3 bases and the J gene lost 15 bases, with 15 bases spanning the gap.